This T cell receptor (beta chain) was sequenced in a study of cytomegalovirus exposure and HLA in healthy donors. Comments on this clone: No antigen is known for it.

Primers for the PCR totalled 60 Vbeta and 13 Jbeta. The data were produced by immunoSEQ multiplex PCR, yet TCRdb's version contains in-frame clones alone and is incomplete. Of tens of thousands of clones in the sample, more than 70% were seen once. V shed 6 bases and J shed 4 bases, with 12 bases lying between them. CDR3 size: 13 residues. Germline CDR1 is KGHSH and CDR2 is LQKENI. General observations from the study: An analysis that was carried out later associated about 17,000 TCR beta sequences with HLA alleles at 0.05 false discovery rate. A later analysis showed TCR association rates differing by HLA locus, peaking at DRB1 and lowest at HLA-C. The authors later found most CMV-associated TCR beta chains appeared HLA-restricted.

Sequenced: PBMCs. The chain recombines TRBV18 with TRBJ1-2; D is possibly TRBD1 (6 bases). The sequence came from a young man in good health and CMV-seronegative. CDR3 DNA sequence: TGTGCCAGCTCTCCGGACAGTATCTATGGCTACACCTTC. Encoded protein: CASSPDSIYGYTF.